This TCR beta chain was captured in a study of tumour-infiltrating T cells in Burkitt lymphoma. Study as a whole: The Burkitt lymphoma cohort spanned all epidemiological subtypes. Repertoire clonality predicted overall and progression-free survival.

Libraries were prepared by immunoSEQ multiplex PCR; TCRdb keeps only in-frame clonotypes and omits some of them. There are about 1,200 clones in the sample; around 18% occur only once, and 47% lies in the top ten. As concerns this clone: What it recognizes is unknown.

Per the germline V gene, CDR1 is GTSNPN and CDR2 is SVGIG (reference sequence). Trimming left V 8 bases short and J 0 bases short, with 14 bases between. This CDR3 region has 14 residues. Regarding the study as a whole: Many Burkitt lymphoma patients shared several public clonotypes.

The sequence was obtained from a human donor with Burkitt lymphoma. The sample taken for sequencing was tumor tissue. The rearrangement links TRBV30 to TRBJ2-1; no definite D call. In DNA form, the CDR3 reads TGTGCCAAGAGAGACGGGCCCTCCTACAATGAGCAGTTCTTC. Encoded protein: CAKRDGPSYNEQFF.